A single sample is the source of the 15 T cell receptor beta chains below, sequenced in a study of T cells in Graves' hyperthyroidism and ophthalmopathy. TCR beta CDR3 regions were amplified from RNA transcripts. The TCR CDR3 first-round RT-PCR relied on the HTBI primer set. TCRdb reanalysed the multiplex PCR reads using MiXCR and keeps one entry per CDR3 protein. Of 480,000 or so distinct CDR3 sequences in the sample, 40% to 55% were seen once. Sequenced input: peripheral blood or thyroid tissue (not recorded which). The receptors shown here come from an adult woman with Graves' disease, either hyperthyroidism or ophthalmopathy (not recorded which).

This clonotype was observed at least ten times. This chain joins TRBV7-2 and TRBJ2-3; D uncertain. Looked up from germline, CDR1 is SGHTA and CDR2 is FQGNSA. This CDR3 spans 16 amino acids. The V gene lost 4 bases and the J gene lost 0 bases, with 14 bases spanning the gap. CDR3 nucleotide sequence: TGTGCCAGCAGCTCAGGACGAGAGTCTAGCACAGATACGCAGTATTTT. Translating it yields CASSSGRESSTDTQYF.

This clonotype occurred many times. CDR3 amino acids: CASSQDPQPYGYTF. For the CDR3, the DNA is TGTGCCAGCAGCCAAGATCCCCAGCCCTATGGCTACACCTTC. This chain joins TRBV4-2 and TRBJ1-2; D not certain. The CDR3 loop spans 14 amino acids. The germline V and J ends were trimmed by 0 bases and 4 bases, with 9 bases remaining between them. In germline, CDR1 is LGHNA, CDR2 YNFKEQ.

The CDR3 DNA follows: TGTGCCACCAGTGACGGGACAGGGTCTGGGGCCCAGCATTTT. Translated, it gives CATSDGTGSGAQHF. The V and J genes are TRBV24-1 and TRBJ1-5, with TRBD1 matching over 9 bases. The CDR3 covers 14 residues. Germline values: CDR1 KGHDR, CDR2 SFDVKD. The trim removed 4 bases at V and 11 bases at J, leaving 8 bases unmatched.

The V gene is TRBV7-9, the J gene TRBJ1-1; D is ambiguous. Trimming pared 1 base from V and 4 bases from J, leaving 13 bases between. The CDR3 has 15 amino acids. CDR1 and CDR2 (germline): SEHNR, FQNEAQ (reference sequence). CDR3 loop: CASSLGSPGITEAFF. The CDR3 bases are TGTGCCAGCAGCTTAGGTTCACCGGGGATCACTGAAGCTTTCTTT.

The V and J genes are TRBV5-4 and TRBJ2-5; no clear D. The germline V and J ends were trimmed by 4 bases and 1 base, with 14 bases remaining between them. The CDR3 spans 15 residues. Germline loops: CDR1 SGHNT, CDR2 YYREEE (reference sequence). The chain's CDR3 is CASSGWTGRQETQYF. Here the CDR3 DNA reads TGTGCCAGCAGCGGGTGGACGGGTCGCCAAGAGACCCAGTACTTC. Looking up the rest from reference TRBV5-4 and TRBJ2-5 gives the full variable domain: ETGVTQSPTHLIKTRGQQVTLRCSSQSGHNTVSWYQQALGQGPQFIFQYYREEENGRGNFPPRFSGLQFPNYSSELNVNALELDDSALYLCASSGWTGRQETQYFGPGTRLLVL.

This clonotype appeared many times. This sequence joins TRBV6-2 or TRBV6-3 and TRBJ2-7; no clear D gene. Per germline, CDR1 MNHEY and CDR2 SVGEGT. Trimming cost V 6 bases and J 7 bases, with 16 bases left between them. This CDR3 has 13 residues. The CDR3 sequence is CASRDRTPREQYF. The CDR3 DNA reads TGTGCCAGCAGGGATCGGACCCCCCGAGAGCAGTACTTC.

The chain combines TRBV20-1 with TRBJ1-2; 10 nucleotides match TRBD1. V dropped 1 base and J dropped 4; count of bases not matched to a gene: 6. CDR1 is DFQATT and CDR2 is SNEGSKA in the germline V gene (reference sequence). The CDR3 is 15 amino acids. CDR3 amino acids: CSARGTGGSLYGYTF. CDR3 sequence (DNA): TGCAGTGCTAGAGGGACAGGGGGTAGTCTCTATGGCTACACCTTC.

This clonotype has more than one count but fewer than ten. The chain recombines TRBV7-6 with TRBJ1-6; perhaps TRBD1 as D (5 bases). Germline V gene lookup returns CDR1 SGHVS and CDR2 FNYEAQ. The CDR3 has 15 amino acids. Trimming pared 1 base from V and 5 bases from J, leaving 9 bases between. The CDR3 reads CASSLGGENNSPLHF. In DNA, the CDR3 is TGTGCCAGCAGCTTAGGGGGCGAAAATAATTCACCCCTCCACTTT.

The chain links TRBV12-3 or TRBV12-4 to TRBJ1-5; D is uncertain. The CDR3 consists of 11 residues. Trimming removed 9 bases at V and 5 bases at J, with 8 bases between. CDR3: CASSVDQPQHF. The CDR3 coding sequence is TGTGCCAGTTCGGTGGATCAGCCCCAGCATTTT.

In this sample, this clonotype turned up many times. The chain uses TRBV5-1 and TRBJ1-2; TRBD1 aligns across 7 bases. The CDR3 extends over 13 amino acids. Looked up from germline, CDR1 is SGHRS and CDR2 is YFSETQ. V was pared by 0 bases and J by 6 bases, with 2 bases of the junction left unmatched. The CDR3 DNA reads as TGCGCCAGCAGCTTGGGGACAGGCCATGGCTACACCTTC. It specifies CASSLGTGHGYTF. Full variable domain (outside the CDR3, taken from reference TRBV5-1 and TRBJ1-2): KAGVTQTPRYLIKTRGQQVTLSCSPISGHRSVSWYQQTPGQGLQFLFEYFSETQRNKGNFPGRFSGRQFSNSRSEMNVSTLELGDSALYLCASSLGTGHGYTFGSGTRLTVV.

The chain combines TRBV9 with TRBJ2-6, with TRBD1 identical over 8 bases. J lost 3 bases, V lost 0 bases, and 5 bases had no gene match. The CDR3 totals 17 residues. Per the germline V gene, CDR1 is SGDLS and CDR2 is YYNGEE. The CDR3 DNA sequence: TGTGCCAGCAGCGTAGATGCAGGGGGCGGTGGGGCCAACGTCCTGACTTTC. Amino acid sequence: CASSVDAGGGGANVLTF.

This clonotype was observed at least ten times. The chain joins TRBV5-6 to TRBJ1-1; D not certain. V shed 3 bases and J shed 1 base, with 7 bases lying between them. This CDR3 contains 13 residues. From germline, CDR1 is SGHDT and CDR2 YYEEEE. The CDR3 DNA reads as TGTGCCAGCAGCTGGAGTAAGAACACTGAAGCTTTCTTT. Amino acid sequence: CASSWSKNTEAFF.

Only a few counts were recorded for this clonotype. This sequence joins TRBV7-9 and TRBJ2-7, with 9 bases identical to TRBD1. The germline V gene encodes CDR1 SEHNR and CDR2 FQNEAQ (reference sequence). CDR3 size: 14 residues. The V gene end was trimmed by 1 base and the J gene end by 6 bases; junction bases not matched to a gene: 4. The CDR3 DNA follows: TGTGCCAGCAGCTTAGGGGACAGGGTTTCCGAGCAGTACTTC. Residues: CASSLGDRVSEQYF.

V gene TRBV6-1 combines with J gene TRBJ1-5; tentatively, D is TRBD1 (6 bases). This CDR3 region has 14 residues. Looked up from germline, CDR1 is MNHNS and CDR2 is SASEGT. V gave up 6 bases and J gave up 8 bases, with 17 bases separating them. The CDR3 reads CASRGQQRSEPQHF. CDR3 DNA: TGTGCCAGCAGAGGACAGCAACGTAGCGAGCCCCAGCATTTT.

About this clonotype: One base away lies a much larger clone, so this may be a sequencing read error. The chain joins TRBV9 to TRBJ1-1, with D tentatively TRBD1 (5 bases). Trimming took off 0 bases at V and 6 bases at J, with 15 bases between the two ends. CDR1 and CDR2 (germline): SGDLS, YYNGEE. The CDR3 consists of 15 residues. The CDR3 region is CASSVGWGTNAEAFF. CDR3 in DNA: TGTGCCAGCAGCGTAGGATGGGGGACTAACGCTGAAGCTTTCTTT.